This T cell receptor (beta chain) was observed in a study of blood T cell repertoires in COVID-19. Study-wide context: COVID-19 samples from acute and convalescent phases originated in the United States, Italy and Spain. Sources were T cells, B-cell-depleted T cells, or PBMCs; the material itself was cDNA or gDNA.

Germline CDR1 and CDR2: SGHNT and YYREEE (reference sequence). This CDR3 has 15 residues. Losses at the gene ends were 5 bases for V and 6 bases for J; bases not matched to a gene: 5. Those who participated ranged in age from 18 to 89 years and resided in approximately 26 US areas. TCRdb keeps only in-frame clones here, not all; method: immunoSEQ multiplex PCR. This table holds around 200,000 clones, more than 80% found once. The V call is TRBV5-4, the J call TRBJ1-6, with 10 bases identical to TRBD1. The receptor's source is a man aged 40-49 years who had recovered from COVID-19. Material for sequencing was PBMCs or T cells enriched from blood (not recorded which). CDR3 amino acids: CASRPDRGVNSPLHF. CDR3 nucleotides: TGTGCCAGCAGACCGGACAGGGGGGTTAATTCACCCCTCCACTTT. Together with reference TRBV5-4 and TRBJ1-6, the CDR3 gives the full variable domain: ETGVTQSPTHLIKTRGQQVTLRCSSQSGHNTVSWYQQALGQGPQFIFQYYREEENGRGNFPPRFSGLQFPNYSSELNVNALELDDSALYLCASRPDRGVNSPLHFGNGTRLTVT.